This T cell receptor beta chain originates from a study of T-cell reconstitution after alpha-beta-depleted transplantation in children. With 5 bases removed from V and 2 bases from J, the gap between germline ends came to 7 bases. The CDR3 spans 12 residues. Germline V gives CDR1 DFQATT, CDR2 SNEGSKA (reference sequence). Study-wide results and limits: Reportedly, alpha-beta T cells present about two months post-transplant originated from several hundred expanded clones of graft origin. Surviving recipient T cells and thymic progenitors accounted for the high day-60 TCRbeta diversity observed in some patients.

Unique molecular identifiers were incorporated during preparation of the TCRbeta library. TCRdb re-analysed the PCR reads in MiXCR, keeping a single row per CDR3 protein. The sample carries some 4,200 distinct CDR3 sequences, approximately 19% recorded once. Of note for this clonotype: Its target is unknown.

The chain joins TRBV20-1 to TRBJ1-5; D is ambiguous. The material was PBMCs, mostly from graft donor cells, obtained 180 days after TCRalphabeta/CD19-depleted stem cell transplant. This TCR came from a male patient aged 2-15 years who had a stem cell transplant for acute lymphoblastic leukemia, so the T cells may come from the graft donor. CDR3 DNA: TGCAGTGCTCTCTGGGGCAATCAGCCCCAGCATTTT. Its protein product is CSALWGNQPQHF.